This T cell receptor beta chain was identified during a study of blood T cell repertoires in COVID-19. Data came from immunoSEQ multiplex PCR; TCRdb stores just in-frame clones and leaves some out. The table has 150,000 to 200,000 clones, about 81% seen once. Germline V lookup: CDR1 LGHDT, CDR2 YNNKEL (reference sequence). V was pared by 3 bases and J by 11 bases, with 17 bases between. There are 15 residues in the CDR3. This clone showed up just once. The rearrangement uses TRBV3-1 (or the pseudogene TRBV3-2) and TRBJ1-6; weak D call: TRBD1 (6 bases). The clonotype comes from a human donor in a cohort sampled during active COVID-19. The sequenced material came from peripheral blood. The CDR3 spells CASSHLTRTVAPLHF. The DNA of the CDR3 is TGTGCCAGCAGCCACCTCACTCGGACAGTCGCACCCCTCCACTTT.